Presented here are 9 T cell receptor beta chains from one specimen sequenced in a study of control samples from healthy donors and cancer patients. Libraries were prepared by immunoSEQ multiplex PCR; TCRdb keeps only in-frame clonotypes and omits some of them. The table shows roughly 130,000 clones, with about 95% occurring only once. The sequenced material came from PBMCs. The receptors originated from a man between 60 and 70 years old with colorectal cancer.

The chain recombines TRBV30 with TRBJ1-1; tentatively, D is TRBD1 (6 bases). Trimming pared 1 base from V and 7 bases from J, leaving 19 bases between. CDR1 and CDR2 (germline): GTSNPN, SVGIG (reference sequence). The CDR3 runs 15 residues. The CDR3 protein is CAWSGEGGTGREAFF. The CDR3 coding sequence is TGTGCCTGGAGTGGGGAGGGGGGTACGGGCCGTGAAGCTTTCTTT.

This clone has only a few counts. CDR3 sequence reads: CASSLGGSGYYEQYF. The CDR3 DNA reads TGTGCCAGCAGCTTGGGGGGATCGGGTTATTACGAGCAGTACTTC. This chain connects TRBV5-5 to TRBJ2-7; D not certain. The germline CDR1 and CDR2 sequences are SGHKS and YYEKEE (reference sequence). The V end was cut by 0 bases, the J end by 4 bases, with 14 bases between. CDR3 size: 15 residues.

This chain links TRBV7-9 with TRBJ2-6, with no clear D. With 8 bases removed from V and 6 bases from J, the gap between germline ends came to 8 bases. The length of the CDR3 is 12 residues. Germline CDR1 and CDR2: SEHNR and FQNEAQ (reference sequence). The CDR3 spells CASGLMANVLTF. The CDR3 DNA reads as TGTGCCAGCGGCCTTATGGCCAACGTCCTGACTTTC.

The rearrangement uses TRBV12-3 or TRBV12-4 and TRBJ1-1; D is perhaps TRBD1 (6 bases). V lost 6 bases, J lost 6 bases, and 11 bases lay in between. This CDR3 has 12 amino acids. The CDR3 DNA sequence: TGTGCCAGCAGGGGACAAGGGGCTGAAGCTTTCTTT. This translates into CASRGQGAEAFF.

The chain combines TRBV5-4 with TRBJ1-3; D not resolved. With 1 base removed from V and 0 bases from J, the gap between germline ends came to 8 bases. There are 15 residues in the CDR3. Germline assignment: CDR1 SGHNT and CDR2 YYREEE (reference sequence). CDR3 DNA: TGTGCCAGCAGCTTGACGTCAGTCTCTGGAAACACCATATATTTT. Protein product: CASSLTSVSGNTIYF.

The genes are TRBV9 and TRBJ2-7; TRBD2 agrees at 8 bases. CDR1 and CDR2 (germline): SGDLS, YYNGEE. The V and J ends lost 5 bases and 0 bases, in that order; junction bases with no gene match: 7. The CDR3 length is 15 residues. The CDR3 is CASSVTAGGSYEQYF. The CDR3 nucleotides read TGTGCCAGCAGTGTGACCGCGGGGGGCTCCTACGAGCAGTACTTC. The complete variable domain, with remaining parts taken from reference TRBV9 and TRBJ2-7, reads DSGVTQTPKHLITATGQRVTLRCSPRSGDLSVYWYQQSLDQGLQFLIQYYNGEERAKGNILERFSAQQFPDLHSELNLSSLELGDSALYFCASSVTAGGSYEQYFGPGTRLTVT.

This sequence joins TRBV18 and TRBJ1-2; the D is unclear. Germline CDR1 KGHSH, CDR2 LQKENI. Trimming pared 2 bases from V and 6 bases from J, leaving 16 bases between. The length of the CDR3 is 15 residues. Written as DNA, the CDR3 is TGTGCCAGCTCACCAAGAATTACAGAACCACATGGCTACACCTTC. Translating it yields CASSPRITEPHGYTF.

This clone came up a few times. The chain links TRBV27 to TRBJ1-4; D is possibly TRBD1 (6 bases). V lost 7 bases, J lost 2 bases, and 20 bases lay in between. Germline V gene lookup returns CDR1 MNHEY and CDR2 SMNVEV (reference sequence). The CDR3 sequence is 17 residues long. The CDR3 is CASKPQGGLGTNEKLFF. The CDR3 nucleotides are TGTGCCAGCAAACCACAGGGAGGACTTGGGACTAATGAAAAACTGTTTTTT.

The genes are TRBV5-1 and TRBJ2-1; TRBD1 matches at 9 bases. Germline values: CDR1 SGHRS, CDR2 YFSETQ. This CDR3 contains 14 residues. The V and J ends lost 3 bases and 6 bases, in that order; junction bases with no gene match: 4. CDR3 in amino acids: CASSWGTGPNEQFF. CDR3 in DNA: TGCGCCAGCAGCTGGGGGACAGGGCCCAATGAGCAGTTCTTC.